A selection of T cell receptor beta chains follows, all from one sample in a study of T cell responses to AZD1222 COVID-19 vaccine. Here immunoSEQ multiplex PCR was the method, and the copy in TCRdb shows in-frame clones only, minus some. The sample lists tens of thousands of clones, 75% to 90% occurring once. Sequenced material: peripheral blood, taken on day 0 of AZD1222 vaccination. The source is an adult in good health. CDR3s include the opening cysteine and the closing phenylalanine or tryptophan. A D gene is named only where the DNA matches it firmly. For some rows the clone size is stated as once, few or many, or as a class when expanded; others skip it.

D: -
size: -
J: TRBJ1-4
V: TRBV7-9
DNA: TGTGCCAGCAGGCTCGACGTAACTAATGAAAAACTGTTTTTT
CDR3: CASRLDVTNEKLFF

D: TRBD1
size: once
J: TRBJ1-4
V: TRBV6-5
DNA: TGTGCCAGCATGAACAGGGGATCGGGTGAAAAACTGTTTTTT
CDR3: CASMNRGSGEKLFF

D: -
size: -
J: TRBJ1-1
V: TRBV27
DNA: TGTGCCAGCAGTCCTTATCAGAACACTGAAGCTTTCTTT
CDR3: CASSPYQNTEAFF

D: TRBD1
size: -
J: TRBJ1-2
V: TRBV4-3
DNA: TGCGCCAGCAGCCATGTAACAGGGGACTATGGCTACACCTTC
CDR3: CASSHVTGDYGYTF

D: TRBD1
size: -
J: TRBJ2-5
V: TRBV3-1/TRBV3-2
DNA: TGTGCCAGCAGCCCGATCGGACAGGGAAAGACCCAGTACTTC
CDR3: CASSPIGQGKTQYF

D: -
size: -
J: TRBJ1-3
V: TRBV24-1
DNA: TGTGCCACCAGTGATGGTGGGGGCACTGGAAACACCATATATTTT
CDR3: CATSDGGGTGNTIYF

D: -
size: -
J: TRBJ2-7
V: TRBV6-5
DNA: TGTGCCAGCAGTCGAGGGGGGTTATACGAGCAGTACTTC
CDR3: CASSRGGLYEQYF

D: TRBD1
size: -
J: TRBJ2-5
V: TRBV9
DNA: TGTGCCAGCAGCGTGGCCGGACAGGCGCAAGAGACCCAGTACTTC
CDR3: CASSVAGQAQETQYF

D: TRBD2
size: -
J: TRBJ2-1
V: TRBV13
DNA: TGTGCCAGCAGCTTAGGCGCGGGGGTACATGAGCAGTTCTTC
CDR3: CASSLGAGVHEQFF

D: -
size: -
J: TRBJ2-1
V: TRBV5-1
DNA: TGCGCCAGCAGCTTGGCGCCCACTTCCTCCTACAATGAGCAGTTCTTC
CDR3: CASSLAPTSSYNEQFF

D: -
size: -
J: TRBJ2-7
V: TRBV5-6
DNA: TGTGCCAGCAGCTCCATCAAGGGGAGTCGGTACGAGCAGTACTTC
CDR3: CASSSIKGSRYEQYF

D: TRBD1
size: -
J: TRBJ2-7
V: TRBV28
DNA: TGTGCCAGCAGTTTAGCGACAGGGGGCTACGAGCAGTACTTC
CDR3: CASSLATGGYEQYF

D: TRBD1
size: once
J: TRBJ1-4
V: TRBV24-1
DNA: TGTGCCACCAGTGACCCGGGACAGGGTTATGAAAAACTGTTTTTT
CDR3: CATSDPGQGYEKLFF

D: -
size: -
J: TRBJ1-2
V: TRBV5-1
DNA: TGCGCCAGCAGCTTTGGAACCGGGACCCACAACTATGGCTACACCTTC
CDR3: CASSFGTGTHNYGYTF

D: TRBD2
size: -
J: TRBJ2-1
V: TRBV27
DNA: TGTGCCACGGGGGGACCCAGCTCCTACAATGAGCAGTTCTTC
CDR3: CATGGPSSYNEQFF

D: -
size: -
J: TRBJ1-5
V: TRBV28
DNA: TGTGCCAGCACTCCCCCTACAGGCAATAGCAATCAGCCCCAGCATTTT
CDR3: CASTPPTGNSNQPQHF

D: -
size: once
J: TRBJ1-1
V: TRBV6-6
DNA: TGTGCCAGCAGTGTCCCTCAGGGGAACACTGAAGCTTTCTTT
CDR3: CASSVPQGNTEAFF

D: -
size: -
J: TRBJ1-2
V: TRBV28
DNA: TGTGCCAGCAGTTTGCAGGGCCACTATGGCTACACCTTC
CDR3: CASSLQGHYGYTF

D: TRBD1
size: -
J: TRBJ2-1
V: TRBV9
DNA: TGTGCCAGCAGCGCCGGGACAGGGGCCTACAATGAGCAGTTCTTC
CDR3: CASSAGTGAYNEQFF

D: -
size: -
J: TRBJ1-2
V: TRBV27
DNA: TGTGCCAGCAGTCCAATGGCGGGGCTCTATGGCTACACCTTC
CDR3: CASSPMAGLYGYTF

D: TRBD2
size: -
J: TRBJ2-7
V: TRBV11-1
DNA: TGTGCCAGCAGCTTAGCGGGGGCTAGCGGGAGCTACGAGCAGTACTTC
CDR3: CASSLAGASGSYEQYF

D: TRBD2
size: -
J: TRBJ2-2
V: TRBV30
DNA: TGTGCCTGGAGTGTACTCAGGTTTAGCGGGAGGTACGGGGAGCTGTTTTTT
CDR3: CAWSVLRFSGRYGELFF

D: -
size: -
J: TRBJ2-1
V: TRBV9
DNA: TGTGCCAGCAGCCAACCAGGGGGGCGTACTTACAATGAGCAGTTCTTC
CDR3: CASSQPGGRTYNEQFF

D: -
size: few
J: TRBJ2-1
V: TRBV3-1/TRBV3-2
DNA: TGTGCCAGCAGCCAACTAGCTACCGATGAGCAGTTCTTC
CDR3: CASSQLATDEQFF

D: -
size: -
J: TRBJ1-2
V: TRBV6-5
DNA: TGTGCCAGCAGTTACTCGGGGGATTCAGGGGGCTACACCTTC
CDR3: CASSYSGDSGGYTF

D: TRBD2
size: -
J: TRBJ2-3
V: TRBV5-1
DNA: TGCGCCAGCAGCTTAACGCTAGCGGGAGAAGATACGCAGTATTTT
CDR3: CASSLTLAGEDTQYF

D: -
size: -
J: TRBJ1-1
V: TRBV14
DNA: TGTGCCAGCAGCCAAGATTCGTGGGAAACAGGGCCCTGGAACACTGAAGCTTTCTTT
CDR3: CASSQDSWETGPWNTEAFF

D: -
size: -
J: TRBJ1-6
V: TRBV6-1
DNA: TGTGCCAGCAGTGAGTTCTATCCGAGCTCCTATAATTCACCCCTCCACTTT
CDR3: CASSEFYPSSYNSPLHF